Following are 16 T cell receptor beta chains from one sample sequenced in a study of prognosis after radiotherapy for stage I lung cancer. Amplification of TCR beta CDR3 from genomic DNA used two-round multiplex PCR. Gene-specific TRBV and TRBJ primers were used in PCR round one. Using its own MiXCR run on the multiplex PCR reads, TCRdb lists one record per CDR3 protein. The sample lists over 20,000 distinct CDR3 sequences; about 36% were seen once. Source: PBMCs, taken before or after stereotactic body radiation therapy (not recorded which). Receptors originate from a donor aged 50 or older with non-small cell lung cancer.

This clonotype was recorded many times. The chain carries TRBV7-9 and TRBJ2-7; TRBD2 is a possible D gene (8 bases). Per germline, CDR1 SEHNR and CDR2 FQNEAQ (reference sequence). The CDR3 totals 15 residues. Trimming removed 7 bases at V and 2 bases at J, with 18 bases between. The CDR3 sequence is CASTGGGTATYEQYF. For the CDR3, the DNA is TGTGCCAGCACCGGGGGGGGGACAGCGACCTACGAGCAGTACTTC.

This clonotype came up many times. The V and J genes are TRBV2 and TRBJ2-3; D not certain. V was cut by 6 bases and J by 3 bases, with 25 bases left in between. The length of the CDR3 is 18 residues. The V gene's germline CDR1 is SNHLY and CDR2 FYNNEI. The CDR3 loop reads CASSYLHMAADGTDTQYF. The CDR3 DNA follows: TGTGCCAGCAGCTACCTCCACATGGCGGCGGATGGGACAGATACGCAGTATTTT.

This clonotype was observed many times. This chain uses TRBV10-3 with TRBJ2-1, with D possibly being TRBD1 (5 bases). CDR3 size: 12 residues. The germline V and J ends were trimmed by 6 bases and 8 bases, with 11 bases remaining between them. Germline loops: CDR1 ENHRY, CDR2 SYGVKD. The CDR3 region is CAIRDILDEQFF. CDR3 sequence (DNA): TGTGCCATCAGGGACATTTTAGATGAGCAGTTCTTC.

This sequence joins TRBV19 and TRBJ2-2, with D maybe TRBD2 (7 bases). V was cut by 4 bases and J by 6 bases, with 12 bases left in between. The CDR3 runs 14 residues. Germline V CDR1 and CDR2: LNHDA, SQIVND (reference sequence). CDR3 nucleotide sequence: TGTGCCAGTAGTAGTAGGGGGGGGGCCGGGGAGCTGTTTTTT. Residues: CASSSRGGAGELFF.

Concerning this clonotype: A much larger clone differs from this one at a single base, so this may be a read error. The rearrangement links TRBV5-1 to TRBJ2-7, with 11 positions matching TRBD2. The V segment lost 0 bases and the J segment 12 bases; nucleotides outside the gene matches: 11. This CDR3 has 15 residues. Germline CDR1 is SGHRS and CDR2 is YFSETQ. CDR3 region: CASSLDPGLAVGPYF. In DNA form, the CDR3 reads TGCGCCAGCAGCTTGGACCCGGGACTAGCGGTAGGACCGTACTTC.

The chain is built from TRBV20-1 and TRBJ1-5; a weak D match, TRBD1 (6 bases). Looked up from germline, CDR1 is DFQATT and CDR2 is SNEGSKA (reference sequence). The CDR3 sequence is 17 residues long. With 1 base removed from V and 7 bases from J, the gap between germline ends came to 23 bases. CDR3 bases: TGCAGTGCTAGAGTCCCTCGGGGCGCAGGGGCTGACCAGCCCCAGCATTTT. The encoded protein is CSARVPRGAGADQPQHF.

The table lists this clonotype with a count of one. The rearrangement uses TRBV11-3 and TRBJ2-1; 13 nucleotides agree with TRBD2. The trim removed 6 bases at V and 3 bases at J, leaving 5 bases unmatched. Germline V gene lookup returns CDR1 SGHNT and CDR2 YENEEA. CDR3 length: 16 residues. CDR3 in amino acids: CASRAGTSGIYNEQFF. In DNA, the CDR3 is TGTGCCAGCAGAGCCGGGACTAGCGGGATCTACAATGAGCAGTTCTTC.

This clonotype was recorded at least ten times. The rearrangement uses TRBV20-1 and TRBJ2-3, with 9 bases identical to TRBD2. The CDR3 spans 16 residues. J lost 3 bases, V lost 3 bases, and 10 bases had no gene match. CDR1 and CDR2 from the germline V gene are DFQATT and SNEGSKA (reference sequence). The CDR3: CSASGLAGFTTDTQYF. The CDR3 nucleotides are TGCAGTGCTAGTGGGCTAGCGGGATTTACGACAGATACGCAGTATTTT.

Comments on this clonotype: Just one base apart from a much larger clone, this may be a read error. J is TRBJ2-3 and V is TRBV7-9; no definite D call. CDR3 length: 13 residues. In germline, CDR1 is SEHNR, CDR2 FQNEAQ (reference sequence). The CDR3 region has the DNA TGTGCCGGCAGCTCCTCCGCTGGAGATACGCAGTATTTT. Protein: CAGSSSAGDTQYF.

At least ten counts were recorded for this clonotype. The chain employs TRBV30 and TRBJ2-1, with 8 bases lining up with TRBD1. CDR3 length: 14 amino acids. J lost 2 bases, V lost 8 bases, and 8 bases had no gene match. The V gene's germline CDR1 is GTSNPN and CDR2 SVGIG (reference sequence). In DNA form, the CDR3 reads TGTGCCGGGCAAAACAGGGGGACCTACAATGAGCAGTTCTTC. Translating it yields CAGQNRGTYNEQFF.

This clonotype was counted ten times or more. The chain joins TRBV20-1 to TRBJ1-2, with D possibly being TRBD1 (6 bases). The CDR3 totals 14 residues. The V and J ends lost 1 base and 6 bases respectively, with 15 bases between them. The germline gives CDR1 DFQATT, CDR2 SNEGSKA (reference sequence). CDR3 DNA sequence: TGCAGTGCTAGAGTTCCGGGGGGCGCACATGGCTACACCTTC. Encoded protein: CSARVPGGAHGYTF.

In its sample, this clonotype is medium-sized. This chain uses TRBV6-8 with TRBJ2-7, with a possible D match to TRBD2 (6 bases). In germline, CDR1 is MNHGY, CDR2 SAAAGT. V lost 8 bases and J 0 bases, leaving 20 bases between the germline ends. The CDR3 contains 16 residues. DNA for the CDR3: TGTGCCAGCGGTGCGCCGGGAGCCCCAACCTCCTACGAGCAGTACTTC. Translated, it gives CASGAPGAPTSYEQYF.

Details on this clonotype: A much more abundant neighbour one base away suggests this may be a read error. V usage is TRBV9 and J usage is TRBJ2-6; D is ambiguous. Germline assignment: CDR1 SGDLS and CDR2 YYNGEE. The CDR3 contains 15 residues. CDR3 residues: CASTGGSSWANVLTF. CDR3 nucleotide sequence: TGTGCCAGCACGGGCGGTAGCTCTTGGGCCAACGTCCTGACTTTC.

This clonotype was recorded many times. V gene TRBV12-3 or TRBV12-4 combines with J gene TRBJ2-1; tentatively, D is TRBD1 or TRBD2 (5 bases each). V was shortened by 0 bases and J by 3 bases, with 15 bases between the two germline ends. The length of the CDR3 is 17 residues. The DNA of the CDR3 is TGTGCCAGCAGTTTAGCAATGGGGGAGATCGGCTACAATGAGCAGTTCTTC. Protein product: CASSLAMGEIGYNEQFF.

This clonotype was counted many times. The chain has TRBV30 and TRBJ1-5, with D unresolved. The V end lost 6 bases, the J end lost 2 bases, and 11 bases lay between the germline ends. From germline, CDR1 is GTSNPN and CDR2 SVGIG (reference sequence). The CDR3 totals 13 residues. CDR3 coding DNA: TGTGCCTGCTCCCCGGGCGGCAATCAGCCCCAGCATTTT. Translation gives CACSPGGNQPQHF.

This clonotype was seen at least ten times. The chain uses TRBV19 and TRBJ2-1; weak D call: TRBD1 (6 bases). The CDR3 consists of 14 residues. The germline V and J ends were trimmed by 0 bases and 9 bases, with 12 bases remaining between them. Germline V gives CDR1 LNHDA, CDR2 SQIVND (reference sequence). This CDR3 reads CASSIEAGDFEQFF. CDR3 nucleotides: TGTGCCAGTAGTATAGAAGCAGGGGATTTTGAGCAGTTCTTC. Full variable domain (missing parts from reference TRBV19 and TRBJ2-1): DGGITQSPKYLFRKEGQNVTLSCEQNLNHDAMYWYRQDPGQGLRLIYYSQIVNDFQKGDIAEGYSVSREKKESFPLTVTSAQKNPTAFYLCASSIEAGDFEQFFGPGTRLTVL.